The T cell receptor beta chain described here comes from a study of PD-L1 blockade in urothelial cancer. At the level of the study: Atezolizumab 1,200 mg was given intravenously every 3 weeks, starting 2014.

The time point: peripheral blood 6 weeks after treatment start. Germline values: CDR1 SGHVS, CDR2 FQNEAQ. The CDR3 is made up of 14 amino acids. V was cut by 5 bases and J by 2 bases, with 11 bases left in between. This table comes from immunoSEQ multiplex PCR, and its TCRdb copy is limited to in-frame clones, with some not included. The table includes roughly 76,000 clones, around 93% detected once. The receptor's source is a woman older than 75 with urothelial cancer. The J gene is TRBJ2-3, the V gene TRBV7-8, with a possible D match to TRBD2 (6 bases). Sequenced here: PBMCs, sampled around atezolizumab (anti-PD-L1) treatment. Written as DNA, the CDR3 is TGTGCCAGCAGCCGGCGGGACTTCACAGATACGCAGTATTTT. Its translation: CASSRRDFTDTQYF.